A single sample gave rise to the 5 T cell receptor beta chains below, sequenced in a study of cytomegalovirus exposure and HLA in healthy donors. TCRdb's copy holds only in-frame clones and misses some; the assay was immunoSEQ multiplex PCR. Counted here are fewer than 70,000 clones, around nine tenths occurring once; the ten biggest clones make up about 3%. Material for sequencing was PBMCs. The receptors derive from a man aged 18 to 30 in good health and CMV-seronegative.

This chain joins TRBV29-1 and TRBJ2-7, with D possibly being TRBD1 (6 bases). The ends were cut back, 6 bases at V and 3 bases at J, with 18 bases in the middle. The CDR3 is made up of 14 amino acids. Looked up from germline, CDR1 is SQVTM and CDR2 is ANQGSEA. The CDR3 loop reads CSVRLGDNRYEQYF. CDR3 bases: TGCAGCGTACGCCTCGGGGACAACCGCTACGAGCAGTACTTC.

The chain joins TRBV28 to TRBJ2-7, with a possible D match to TRBD1 (6 bases). The germline V and J ends were trimmed by 6 bases and 6 bases, with 18 bases remaining between them. The V gene's germline CDR1 is MDHEN and CDR2 SYDVKM. The CDR3 spans 14 residues. The CDR3 sequence: CASRVGGTSGEQYF. CDR3 coding DNA: TGTGCCAGCAGGGTAGGGGGTACTAGTGGCGAGCAGTACTTC.

V and J are TRBV5-1 and TRBJ2-2; 11 bases agree with TRBD1. The CDR3 totals 14 residues. V shed 4 bases and J 6 bases; nucleotides not matched to a gene: 2. From germline, CDR1 is SGHRS and CDR2 YFSETQ. For the CDR3, the DNA is TGCGCCAGCAGCCGGGGACAGGGGGCCGGGGAGCTGTTTTTT. Translating it yields CASSRGQGAGELFF.

The gene calls are TRBV28 and TRBJ2-1, with D hard to call. This CDR3 has 12 residues. Germline V gives CDR1 MDHEN, CDR2 SYDVKM. V lost 7 bases and J 1 base, leaving 5 bases between the germline ends. CDR3 nucleotides: TGTGCCAGCACTAGTTCCTACAATGAGCAGTTCTTC. Its protein product is CASTSSYNEQFF.

The rearrangement links TRBV13 to TRBJ2-1; the D is unclear. Germline CDR1 and CDR2: PRHDT and FYEKMQ (reference sequence). Trimming pared 4 bases from V and 6 bases from J, leaving 19 bases between. The CDR3 consists of 16 residues. The chain's CDR3 is CASSSSVFALTNEQFF. CDR3 DNA sequence: TGTGCCAGCAGCTCGAGCGTTTTTGCGCTAACCAATGAGCAGTTCTTC.